The 30 T cell receptor beta chains below were found in one sample sequenced in a study of control samples from healthy donors and cancer patients. Sequenced by immunoSEQ multiplex PCR; TCRdb stores in-frame clones only, minus some. The sample lists roughly 130,000 clones, roughly 95% occurring once. The sequenced sample consisted of blood. Every receptor here comes from a man aged 25-45 years in good health.

The gene calls are TRBV30 and TRBJ1-3; D not certain. Germline CDR1 GTSNPN, CDR2 SVGIG (reference sequence). The CDR3 contains 14 residues. The ends were cut back, 2 bases at V and 3 bases at J, with 11 bases in the middle. The CDR3 bases are TGTGCCTGGAGTAAGTCGGTCCTTGGAAACACCATATATTTT. It specifies CAWSKSVLGNTIYF.

The V call is TRBV3-1 (or the pseudogene TRBV3-2), the J call TRBJ1-2; D remains unclear. The V gene's germline CDR1 is LGHDT and CDR2 YNNKEL (reference sequence). This CDR3 is built from 13 residues. V dropped 0 bases and J dropped 4 bases, with 6 bases sitting between them. The CDR3: CASSQDSSYGYTF. CDR3 in DNA: TGTGCCAGCAGCCAAGACAGTTCCTATGGCTACACCTTC.

This clone is a singleton in its sample. The chain combines TRBV28 with TRBJ1-1; D unclear. V lost 6 bases, J lost 3 bases, and 11 bases lay in between. From germline, CDR1 is MDHEN and CDR2 SYDVKM. The CDR3 loop spans 13 amino acids. The CDR3 sequence is CASSSSRDTEAFF. As DNA, the CDR3 is TGTGCCAGCAGCTCTTCAAGGGACACTGAAGCTTTCTTT.

Concerning this clone itself: The junction differs from germline at one of its ends, possibly a read error. The V call is TRBV2, the J call TRBJ2-5; D remains ambiguous. The CDR3 contains 10 residues. Germline V CDR1 and CDR2: SNHLY, FYNNEI. This chain's CDR3 is CASSEETQYF. The CDR3 nucleotides read TGTGCCAGCAGCGAAGAGACCCAGTACTTC.

V usage is TRBV27 and J usage is TRBJ1-5; maybe TRBD1 (5 bases). Germline values: CDR1 MNHEY, CDR2 SMNVEV (reference sequence). There are 14 residues in the CDR3. Trimming cost V 5 bases and J 1 base, with 9 bases left between them. Written as DNA, the CDR3 is TGTGCCAGCAGTCGTCAGGGAAGCAATCAGCCCCAGCATTTT. Translated: CASSRQGSNQPQHF.

The chain joins TRBV3-1 (or the pseudogene TRBV3-2) to TRBJ1-2, with D tentatively TRBD1 (5 bases). V was pared by 3 bases and J by 4 bases, with 12 bases between. From germline, CDR1 is LGHDT and CDR2 YNNKEL (reference sequence). CDR3 length: 14 amino acids. CDR3 in amino acids: CASSQRTGRYGYTF. The CDR3 bases are TGTGCCAGCAGCCAGCGTACAGGCCGCTATGGCTACACCTTC.

The rearrangement links TRBV18 to TRBJ2-5; D is undetermined. Per germline, CDR1 KGHSH and CDR2 LQKENI. Trimming removed 2 bases at V and 0 bases at J, with 10 bases between. This CDR3 is built from 15 residues. This CDR3 reads CASSPGSSYQETQYF. CDR3 DNA sequence: TGTGCCAGCTCACCAGGCAGTTCTTACCAAGAGACCCAGTACTTC.

The chain has TRBV9 and TRBJ2-1; D gene unclear. Germline values: CDR1 SGDLS, CDR2 YYNGEE. V dropped 0 bases and J dropped 8 bases, with 9 bases sitting between them. The CDR3 spans 13 residues. The CDR3 DNA is TGTGCCAGCAGCGTAGAGTCAAGCGATGAGCAGTTCTTC. It encodes CASSVESSDEQFF.

The chain joins TRBV10-2 to TRBJ1-1, with D tentatively TRBD1 (5 bases). V was shortened by 9 bases and J by 1 base, with 33 bases between the two germline ends. The CDR3 runs to 20 residues. Germline V gene data show CDR1 as WSHSY and CDR2 as SAAADI. This CDR3 is CASMSTEPGNWERRNTEAFF. In DNA, the CDR3 is TGCGCCAGTATGTCCACGGAGCCAGGGAATTGGGAGAGGAGGAACACTGAAGCTTTCTTT.

This clone occurred once. The chain combines TRBV28 with TRBJ1-5; D is unresolved. The CDR3 sequence is 16 residues long. Deletions cut 6 bases from V and 1 base from J, with 16 bases between. Germline assignment: CDR1 MDHEN and CDR2 SYDVKM. The CDR3 region has the DNA TGTGCCAGCAGCCCCCCCTCTTCTTACAGCAATCAGCCCCAGCATTTT. Its translation is CASSPPSSYSNQPQHF. Full variable domain (rest looked up from reference TRBV28 and TRBJ1-5): DVKVTQSSRYLVKRTGEKVFLECVQDMDHENMFWYRQDPGLGLRLIYFSYDVKMKEKGDIPEGYSVSREKKERFSLILESASTNQTSMYLCASSPPSSYSNQPQHFGDGTRLSIL.

V gene TRBV2 combines with J gene TRBJ2-3, with TRBD2 as a possible D gene (5 bases). The CDR3 contains 15 residues. Trimming stripped 4 bases from V and 0 bases from J, with 11 bases between. Looked up from germline, CDR1 is SNHLY and CDR2 is FYNNEI. This CDR3 is CASSGTRASTDTQYF. DNA for the CDR3: TGTGCCAGCAGTGGGACTCGTGCTAGCACAGATACGCAGTATTTT.

The J gene is TRBJ2-7, the V gene TRBV6-5; D is tentatively TRBD1 or TRBD2 (5 bases each). Trimming pared 5 bases from V and 3 bases from J, leaving 8 bases between. The CDR3 has 12 residues. Per germline, CDR1 MNHEY and CDR2 SVGAGI. This CDR3 is CASSRGDYEQYF. The CDR3 DNA follows: TGTGCCAGCAGTCGGGGCGACTACGAGCAGTACTTC.

This clone was counted once. This rearrangement joins TRBV19 to TRBJ1-1; 10 nucleotides match TRBD1. V gave up 4 bases and J gave up 1 base; unmatched junction bases: 6. The length of the CDR3 is 16 residues. Germline V gene data show CDR1 as LNHDA and CDR2 as SQIVND (reference sequence). In DNA form, the CDR3 reads TGTGCCAGTAGTACCCTTTGGACAGGGGGGAACACTGAAGCTTTCTTT. This encodes CASSTLWTGGNTEAFF.

This clone was counted a single time. This chain links TRBV4-1 with TRBJ1-1; 8 bases map to TRBD1. Germline CDR1 reads MGHRA; CDR2 reads YSYEKL. The CDR3 extends over 15 amino acids. Trimming took 2 bases from V and 0 from J; bases not matched to a gene: 2. CDR3: CASSQTGGVNTEAFF. Written as DNA, the CDR3 is TGCGCCAGCAGCCAAACAGGGGGGGTGAACACTGAAGCTTTCTTT.

This clone was seen just once. The CDR3 loop reads CASSPPFYTNYGYTF. DNA for the CDR3: TGTGCCAGCTCACCACCATTCTATACTAACTATGGCTACACCTTC. The chain joins TRBV18 to TRBJ1-2; D not resolved. Per the germline V gene, CDR1 is KGHSH and CDR2 is LQKENI. The CDR3 is 15 residues long. Trimming pared 0 bases from V and 0 bases from J, leaving 8 bases between. Based on the CDR3 plus reference TRBV18 and TRBJ1-2, the full variable domain is NAGVMQNPRHLVRRRGQEARLRCSPMKGHSHVYWYRQLPEEGLKFMVYLQKENIIDESGMPKERFSAEFPKEGPSILRIQQVVRGDSAAYFCASSPPFYTNYGYTFGSGTRLTVV.

The chain combines TRBV10-3 with TRBJ2-1; 8 positions agree with TRBD1. The CDR3 length is 13 residues. The germline gives CDR1 ENHRY, CDR2 SYGVKD. The V gene end was trimmed by 6 bases and the J gene end by 7 bases; junction bases not matched to a gene: 5. The CDR3 nucleotides read TGTGCCATCAGCTCCACAGGGGGGAATGAGCAGTTCTTC. It yields the protein CAISSTGGNEQFF.

The gene calls are TRBV10-3 and TRBJ2-1; D may be TRBD1 or TRBD2 (5 bases each). The CDR3 runs 17 residues. V was trimmed by 6 bases and J by 0 bases, leaving 18 bases between them. From germline, CDR1 is ENHRY and CDR2 SYGVKD. The CDR3 spells CAIRVRDPWDSYNEQFF. As DNA, the CDR3 is TGTGCCATCAGAGTCCGGGACCCCTGGGACTCCTACAATGAGCAGTTCTTC.

This rearrangement joins TRBV6-2 or TRBV6-3 to TRBJ1-5; 7 bases match TRBD1. Unmatched junction bases numbered 4, after V lost 0 bases and J lost 5 bases. The CDR3 has 15 residues. Germline lookup yields CDR1 MNHEY and CDR2 SVGEGT. The DNA for the CDR3 is TGTGCCAGCAGTTACTCGGGACAGCCCTATCAGCCCCAGCATTTT. It codes for CASSYSGQPYQPQHF.

This chain joins TRBV18 and TRBJ2-2, with TRBD2 matching over 16 bases. The germline CDR1 and CDR2 sequences are KGHSH and LQKENI. The CDR3 runs 19 residues. Germline trimming cut 3 bases from V and 0 bases from J; bases unmatched to any gene: 4. In DNA, the CDR3 is TGTGCCAGCTCACCTCCGGGACTAGCGGGGGGGTCGAACACCGGGGAGCTGTTTTTT. Amino acid sequence: CASSPPGLAGGSNTGELFF.

The rearrangement uses TRBV3-1 (or the pseudogene TRBV3-2) and TRBJ1-2, with D unresolved. V lost 3 bases and J 0 bases, leaving 8 bases between the germline ends. This CDR3 has 14 residues. Germline V lookup: CDR1 LGHDT, CDR2 YNNKEL (reference sequence). The CDR3 DNA reads TGTGCCAGCAGCCACCCAGCCGCTAACTATGGCTACACCTTC. This gives the protein CASSHPAANYGYTF.

The table lists this clone with a count of one. The V gene is TRBV6-5, the J gene TRBJ1-5; a weak D match, TRBD1 (5 bases). CDR3 size: 14 residues. Germline V CDR1 and CDR2: MNHEY, SVGAGI. V lost 2 bases and J 2 bases, leaving 7 bases between the germline ends. CDR3 in amino acids: CASSYARGNQPQHF. In nucleotides, the CDR3 is TGTGCCAGCAGTTACGCCAGGGGCAATCAGCCCCAGCATTTT.

A single count supports this clone. The CDR3 loop is CASSLMNTEAFF. CDR3 nucleotide sequence: TGTGCCAGCAGCTTAATGAACACTGAAGCTTTCTTT. This chain joins TRBV7-6 and TRBJ1-1; D is ambiguous. This CDR3 region has 12 residues. The V gene lost 2 bases and the J gene lost 0 bases, with 1 base spanning the gap. Germline V lookup: CDR1 SGHVS, CDR2 FNYEAQ.

This chain links TRBV7-9 with TRBJ1-3; 8 bases align to TRBD1. The CDR3 loop spans 18 amino acids. Trimming cost V 5 bases and J 3 bases; bases outside gene matches: 15. CDR1 is SEHNR, CDR2 FQNEAQ, per germline (reference sequence). As DNA, the CDR3 is TGTGCCAGCAGCGAGGACAGGGAGGGAGTGTCGATTGGAAACACCATATATTTT. Residues: CASSEDREGVSIGNTIYF. The full variable domain, its missing parts supplied by reference TRBV7-9 and TRBJ1-3, is DTGVSQNPRHKITKRGQNVTFRCDPISEHNRLYWYRQTLGQGPEFLTYFQNEAQLEKSRLLSDRFSAERPKGSFSTLEIQRTEQGDSAMYLCASSEDREGVSIGNTIYFGEGSWLTVV.

The chain employs TRBV3-1 (or the pseudogene TRBV3-2) and TRBJ1-4; tentative D call: TRBD1 (5 bases). The CDR3 contains 21 residues. The germline V gene encodes CDR1 LGHDT and CDR2 YNNKEL (reference sequence). The V end was cut by 0 bases, the J end by 4 bases, with 27 bases between. CDR3 coding DNA: TGTGCCAGCAGCCAAGAATTCCTTAGTTTAATGACAGTCCGGGATAATGAAAAACTGTTTTTT. This gives the protein CASSQEFLSLMTVRDNEKLFF.

This chain uses TRBV19 with TRBJ1-2, with 7 bases fitting TRBD1. The ends lost 5 bases at V and 4 bases at J; junction bases unmatched: 4. Germline V CDR1 and CDR2: LNHDA, SQIVND (reference sequence). The CDR3 has 13 residues. The CDR3: CASSRTGGYGYTF. DNA of the CDR3: TGTGCCAGTAGTCGGACAGGCGGCTATGGCTACACCTTC.

The rearrangement joins TRBV7-2 to TRBJ1-1, with 10 bases identical to TRBD1. The CDR3 runs to 15 residues. CDR1 SGHTA and CDR2 FQGNSA come from the germline V gene. Trimming cost V 3 bases and J 8 bases; bases outside gene matches: 9. CDR3 in DNA: TGTGCCAGCAGCTTGGCTAGGAGGGGACAGGGGGAAGCTTTCTTT. Translation: CASSLARRGQGEAFF.

The chain carries TRBV28 and TRBJ1-1; D unclear. The CDR3 totals 12 residues. The V and J ends lost 5 bases and 7 bases respectively, with 11 bases between them. Looked up from germline, CDR1 is MDHEN and CDR2 is SYDVKM. The CDR3 loop is CASSGSNGEAFF. CDR3 DNA sequence: TGTGCCAGCAGTGGGTCCAACGGTGAAGCTTTCTTT.

Comments on this clone: A read error may produce the germline difference seen at one junction end. CDR3 loop: CASSRRRSSYNEQFF. In DNA, the CDR3 is TGTGCTAGCAGCCGCCGTAGGTCCTCCTACAATGAGCAGTTCTTC. The rearrangement links TRBV7-7 to TRBJ2-1, with D unresolved. This CDR3 region has 15 residues. CDR1 and CDR2 from the germline V gene are SSHAT and FNYEAQ (reference sequence).

This clone was seen a single time. The CDR3 protein is CASSLVIGGLISYEQYF. The CDR3 DNA sequence: TGTGCCAGCAGCTTGGTTATAGGGGGCCTAATCAGCTACGAGCAGTACTTC. The chain recombines TRBV5-6 with TRBJ2-7; TRBD1 aligns across 7 bases. The ends lost 0 bases at V and 3 bases at J; junction bases unmatched: 12. Germline V gene sequence: CDR1 SGHDT, CDR2 YYEEEE. The CDR3 spans 17 residues.

This clone has only one observation. V and J are TRBV21-1 and TRBJ1-5. TRBV21-1 is recorded as a pseudogene. CDR3 length: 15 amino acids. The CDR3 region is CASSPDWDSNQPQHF. The CDR3, as DNA: TGTGCCAGCAGCCCAGACTGGGATAGCAATCAGCCCCAGCATTTT.